This is a list of T cell receptor beta chains from one sample in a study of regulatory T cells in long-lasting Graves disease. TCRdb re-derived calls from the multiplex PCR reads in MiXCR, one entry per CDR3 protein. Of roughly 380,000 distinct CDR3 sequences in the sample, 15% to 18% were seen once. Source: peripheral blood mononuclear cells (PBMCs), taken at new diagnosis, from a patient treated with antithyroid drugs. The receptors stem from a female donor with Graves disease. The CDR3 runs from the conserved cysteine through the conserved F or W.

V	J	CDR3
TRBV6-9	TRBJ1-2	CASSYGRGRRGGYTF
TRBV20-1	TRBJ2-7	CSARAARSGLSYEQYF
TRBV12-3/TRBV12-4	TRBJ2-2	CASNPWGAGELFF
TRBV5-1	TRBJ2-1	CASSFEHDNEQFF
TRBV18	TRBJ1-1	CASSPTAGGTEAFF
TRBV3-1	TRBJ1-1	CASSPAGTGWDTEAFF
TRBV15	TRBJ2-6	CATSRVSSVEWRSGANVLTF
TRBV5-1	TRBJ2-1	CASSHGLAGGGNEQFF
TRBV2	TRBJ1-5	CASSELGQVNQPQHF
TRBV5-1	TRBJ2-3	CASSLAVGGSTDTQYF
TRBV7-9	TRBJ2-2	CASLWSASNTGELFF
TRBV6-4	TRBJ2-1	CASSDYTGYEQFF
TRBV9	TRBJ2-3	CASSVVPGLADTQYF
TRBV24-1	TRBJ2-2	CATSDTQGADTGELFF
TRBV12-3/TRBV12-4	TRBJ2-7	CASSFEGLEDNEQYF
TRBV4-1	TRBJ1-1	CASSQTGGPEAFF
TRBV30	TRBJ2-7	CAWSAQLYEQYF
TRBV20-1	TRBJ2-3	CSAIPTRHFTDTQYF
TRBV20-1	TRBJ2-5	CSARDSGTETQYF
TRBV28	TRBJ2-3	CASSLLAGAADTQYF
TRBV7-9	TRBJ2-2	CASSLGRGMNTGELFF
TRBV3-1	TRBJ2-3	CASSPHLPGLAGGRNTQYF
TRBV3-1	TRBJ2-7	CASSPTGGPSYEQYF
TRBV12-3/TRBV12-4	TRBJ2-7	CASSVQVVGEQYF
TRBV20-1	TRBJ1-5	CSARDWGNQPQHF
TRBV20-1	TRBJ2-2	CSARGQGWGTGELFF
TRBV4-2	TRBJ1-2	CASSQTSTGLDYGYTF
TRBV5-6	TRBJ1-3	CASSLKSNSGNTIYF
TRBV19	TRBJ1-5	CATTEGGAINQPQHF
TRBV5-5	TRBJ1-4	CASSQEPRVTNEKLFF
TRBV10-1	TRBJ2-7	CASSRQTPGDEQYF
TRBV5-8	TRBJ1-5	CASSEDRRHQPQHF
TRBV2	TRBJ1-1	CASRIPQTVNTEAFF
TRBV3-1	TRBJ2-3	CASSQEWAGEDTDTQYF
TRBV12-3/TRBV12-4	TRBJ2-3	CASSFVGTGGTDTQYF
TRBV4-1	TRBJ1-2	CASSQPGQHYGYTF
TRBV2	TRBJ2-3	CASTLSTVRRTDTQYF
TRBV28	TRBJ1-1	CASSGRQGEAEAFF
TRBV15	TRBJ1-1	CATRGIPNTEAFF
TRBV24-1	TRBJ2-3	CATSDPGRRTDTQYF
TRBV5-6	TRBJ2-6	CASSLAQGAYSGANVLTF
TRBV10-3	TRBJ1-5	CAISESGNQPQHF
TRBV3-1	TRBJ1-4	CASSPQVGTGVEKLFF
TRBV29-1	TRBJ2-7	CSVNSDSSYEQYF
TRBV25-1	TRBJ1-2	CASSARVEGNGYTF